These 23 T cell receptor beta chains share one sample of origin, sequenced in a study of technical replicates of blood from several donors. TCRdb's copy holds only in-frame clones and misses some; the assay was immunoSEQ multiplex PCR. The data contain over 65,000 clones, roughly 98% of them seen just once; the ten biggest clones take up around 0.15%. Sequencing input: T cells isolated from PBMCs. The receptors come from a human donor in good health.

The CDR3 region is CASGTGQSTSDEQFF. The CDR3 nucleotides are TGTGCTAGTGGGACCGGACAGTCCACTTCAGATGAGCAGTTCTTC. V gene TRBV12-5 combines with J gene TRBJ2-1, with D maybe TRBD1 (6 bases). There are 15 residues in the CDR3. Deletions cut 6 bases from V and 8 bases from J, with 20 bases between. The germline V gene has CDR1 LGHNT and CDR2 FRNRAP.

As DNA, the CDR3 is TGCGCCAGCAGCCATAGCGGAGCGAACACCGGGGAGCTGTTTTTT. Translated: CASSHSGANTGELFF. This chain joins TRBV5-1 and TRBJ2-2; D is perhaps TRBD2 (6 bases). V was pared by 4 bases and J by 0 bases, with 10 bases between. Germline V lookup: CDR1 SGHRS, CDR2 YFSETQ. The CDR3 runs 15 residues.

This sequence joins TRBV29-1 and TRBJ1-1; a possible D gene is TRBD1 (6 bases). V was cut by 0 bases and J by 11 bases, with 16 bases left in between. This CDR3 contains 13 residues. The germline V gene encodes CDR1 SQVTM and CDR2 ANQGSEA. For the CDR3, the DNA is TGCAGCGTTGAAGATCAGGGGCGGCGGAAGGCTTTCTTT. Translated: CSVEDQGRRKAFF.

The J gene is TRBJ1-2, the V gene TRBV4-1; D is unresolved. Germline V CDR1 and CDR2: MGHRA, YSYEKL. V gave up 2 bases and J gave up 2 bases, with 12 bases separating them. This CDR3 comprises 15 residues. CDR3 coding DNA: TGCGCCAGCAGCCAAACTTCCGGGAACAACTATGGCTACACCTTC. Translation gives CASSQTSGNNYGYTF.

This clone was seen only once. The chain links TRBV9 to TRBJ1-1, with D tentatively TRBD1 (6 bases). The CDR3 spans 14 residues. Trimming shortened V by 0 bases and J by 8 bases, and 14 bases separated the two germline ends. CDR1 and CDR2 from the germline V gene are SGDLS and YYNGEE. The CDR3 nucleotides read TGTGCCAGCAGCGTAGTCGGGCAGGACAGAGAAGCTTTCTTT. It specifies CASSVVGQDREAFF. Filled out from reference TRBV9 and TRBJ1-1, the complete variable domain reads DSGVTQTPKHLITATGQRVTLRCSPRSGDLSVYWYQQSLDQGLQFLIQYYNGEERAKGNILERFSAQQFPDLHSELNLSSLELGDSALYFCASSVVGQDREAFFGQGTRLTVV.

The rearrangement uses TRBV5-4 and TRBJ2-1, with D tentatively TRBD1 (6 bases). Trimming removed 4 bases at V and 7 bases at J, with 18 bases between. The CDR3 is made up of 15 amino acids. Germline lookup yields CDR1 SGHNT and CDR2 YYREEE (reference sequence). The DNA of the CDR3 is TGTGCCAGCAGCCCCGAAGGACAGAGGAGTAATGAGCAGTTCTTC. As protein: CASSPEGQRSNEQFF.

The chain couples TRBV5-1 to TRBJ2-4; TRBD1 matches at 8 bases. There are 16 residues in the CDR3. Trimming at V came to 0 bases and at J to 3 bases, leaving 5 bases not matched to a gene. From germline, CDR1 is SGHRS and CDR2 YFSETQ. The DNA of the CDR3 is TGCGCCAGCAGCTTGGGGACAGGGTTGGACAAAAACATTCAGTACTTC. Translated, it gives CASSLGTGLDKNIQYF. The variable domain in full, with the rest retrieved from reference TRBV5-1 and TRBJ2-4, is KAGVTQTPRYLIKTRGQQVTLSCSPISGHRSVSWYQQTPGQGLQFLFEYFSETQRNKGNFPGRFSGRQFSNSRSEMNVSTLELGDSALYLCASSLGTGLDKNIQYFGAGTRLSVL.

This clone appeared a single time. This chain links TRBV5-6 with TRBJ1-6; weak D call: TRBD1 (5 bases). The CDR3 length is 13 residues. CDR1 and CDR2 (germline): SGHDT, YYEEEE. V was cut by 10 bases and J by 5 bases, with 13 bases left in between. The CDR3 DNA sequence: TGTGCCCAATCGGGACTAGATAATTCACCCCTCCACTTT. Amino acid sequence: CAQSGLDNSPLHF.

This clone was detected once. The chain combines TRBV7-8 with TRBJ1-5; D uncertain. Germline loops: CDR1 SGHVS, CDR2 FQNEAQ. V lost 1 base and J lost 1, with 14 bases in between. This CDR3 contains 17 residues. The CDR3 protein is CASSLGFGSTSNQPQHF. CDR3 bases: TGTGCCAGCAGCTTAGGTTTTGGCAGTACGAGCAATCAGCCCCAGCATTTT.

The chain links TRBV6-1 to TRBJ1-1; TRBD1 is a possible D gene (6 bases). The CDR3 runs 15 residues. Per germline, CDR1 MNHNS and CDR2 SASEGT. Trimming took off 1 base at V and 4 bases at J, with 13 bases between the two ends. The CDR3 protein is CASSEVVRGPTEAFF. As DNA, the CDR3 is TGTGCCAGCAGTGAAGTGGTCAGGGGCCCCACTGAAGCTTTCTTT.

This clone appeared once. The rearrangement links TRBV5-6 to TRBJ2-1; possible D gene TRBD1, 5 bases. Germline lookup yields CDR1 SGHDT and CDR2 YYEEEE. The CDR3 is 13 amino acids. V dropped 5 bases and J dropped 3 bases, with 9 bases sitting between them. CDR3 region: CASRQGYYNEQFF. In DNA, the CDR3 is TGTGCCAGCAGGCAGGGTTACTACAATGAGCAGTTCTTC.

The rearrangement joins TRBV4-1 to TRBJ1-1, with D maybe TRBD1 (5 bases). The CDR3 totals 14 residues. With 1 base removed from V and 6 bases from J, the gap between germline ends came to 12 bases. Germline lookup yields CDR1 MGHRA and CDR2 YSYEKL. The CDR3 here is CASSQAQGNAEAFF. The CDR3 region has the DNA TGCGCCAGCAGCCAAGCGCAGGGAAACGCTGAAGCTTTCTTT.

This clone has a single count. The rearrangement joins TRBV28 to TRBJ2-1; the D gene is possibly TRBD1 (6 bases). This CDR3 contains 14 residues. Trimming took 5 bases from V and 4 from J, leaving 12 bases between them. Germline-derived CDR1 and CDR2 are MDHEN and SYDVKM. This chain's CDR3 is CASSPPDSYNEQFF. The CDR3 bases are TGTGCCAGCAGTCCCCCGGACAGTTACAATGAGCAGTTCTTC. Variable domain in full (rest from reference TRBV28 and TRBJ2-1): DVKVTQSSRYLVKRTGEKVFLECVQDMDHENMFWYRQDPGLGLRLIYFSYDVKMKEKGDIPEGYSVSREKKERFSLILESASTNQTSMYLCASSPPDSYNEQFFGPGTRLTVL.

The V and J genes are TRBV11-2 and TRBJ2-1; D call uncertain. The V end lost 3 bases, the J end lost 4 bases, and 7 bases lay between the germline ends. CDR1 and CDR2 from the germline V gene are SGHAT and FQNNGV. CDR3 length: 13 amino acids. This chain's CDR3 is CASSLSTYNEQFF. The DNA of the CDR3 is TGTGCCAGCAGCTTGTCCACTTACAATGAGCAGTTCTTC.

The CDR3 loop reads CASSHPTGDYGYTF. Written as DNA, the CDR3 is TGTGCCAGCAGCCACCCGACAGGGGACTATGGCTACACCTTC. The V call is TRBV11-2, the J call TRBJ1-2; TRBD1 aligns across 8 bases. Unmatched junction bases numbered 5, after V lost 5 bases and J lost 3 bases. Germline-derived CDR1 and CDR2 are SGHAT and FQNNGV. This CDR3 is built from 14 residues.

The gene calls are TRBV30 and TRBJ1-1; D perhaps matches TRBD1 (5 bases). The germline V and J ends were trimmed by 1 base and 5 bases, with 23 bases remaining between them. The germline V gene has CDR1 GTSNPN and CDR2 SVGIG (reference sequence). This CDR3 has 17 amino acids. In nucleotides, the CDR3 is TGTGCCTGGAGTGCTGATTGGGGCTTCTCTCTAGTGACTGAAGCTTTCTTT. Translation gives CAWSADWGFSLVTEAFF. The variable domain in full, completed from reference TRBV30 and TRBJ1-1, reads SQTIHQWPATLVQPVGSPLSLECTVEGTSNPNLYWYRQAAGRGLQLLFYSVGIGQISSEVPQNLSASRPQDRQFILSSKKLLLSDSGFYLCAWSADWGFSLVTEAFFGQGTRLTVV.

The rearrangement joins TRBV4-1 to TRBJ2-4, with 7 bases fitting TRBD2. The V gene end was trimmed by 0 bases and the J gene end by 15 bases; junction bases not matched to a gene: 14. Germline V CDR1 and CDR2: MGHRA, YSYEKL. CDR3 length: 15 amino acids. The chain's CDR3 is CASSQDPGTTNERYF. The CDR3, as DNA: TGCGCCAGCAGCCAAGATCCGGGGACTACCAACGAGAGGTACTTC.

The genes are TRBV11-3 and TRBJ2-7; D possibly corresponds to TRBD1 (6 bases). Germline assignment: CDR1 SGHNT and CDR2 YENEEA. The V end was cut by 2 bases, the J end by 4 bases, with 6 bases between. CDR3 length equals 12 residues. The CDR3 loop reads CASSLQGYEQYF. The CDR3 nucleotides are TGTGCCAGCAGCTTACAGGGGTACGAGCAGTACTTC.

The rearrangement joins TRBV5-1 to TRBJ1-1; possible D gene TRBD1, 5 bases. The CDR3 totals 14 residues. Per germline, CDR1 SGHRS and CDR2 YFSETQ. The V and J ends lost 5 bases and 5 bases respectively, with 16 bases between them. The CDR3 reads CASSRDPGWTEAFF. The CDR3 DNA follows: TGCGCCAGCAGTCGCGACCCAGGGTGGACTGAAGCTTTCTTT.

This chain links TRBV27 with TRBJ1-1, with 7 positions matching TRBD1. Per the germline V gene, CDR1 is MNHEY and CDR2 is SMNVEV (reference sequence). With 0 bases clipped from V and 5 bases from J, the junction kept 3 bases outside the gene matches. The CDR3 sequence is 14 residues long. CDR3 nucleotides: TGTGCCAGCAGTTTATCTCAGGGGGGAACTGAAGCTTTCTTT. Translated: CASSLSQGGTEAFF.

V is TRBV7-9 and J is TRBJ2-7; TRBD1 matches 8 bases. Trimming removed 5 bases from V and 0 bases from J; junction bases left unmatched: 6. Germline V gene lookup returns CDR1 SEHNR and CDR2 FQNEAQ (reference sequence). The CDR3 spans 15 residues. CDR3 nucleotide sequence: TGTGCCAGCAGCCCAGGGGGCATTGGCTCCTACGAGCAGTACTTC. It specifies CASSPGGIGSYEQYF.

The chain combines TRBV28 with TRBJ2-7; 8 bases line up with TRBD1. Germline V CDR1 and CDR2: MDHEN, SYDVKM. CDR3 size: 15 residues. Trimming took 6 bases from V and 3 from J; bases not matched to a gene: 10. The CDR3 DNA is TGTGCCAGCAGCCATACCGGGACAGGAGACTACGAGCAGTACTTC. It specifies CASSHTGTGDYEQYF.

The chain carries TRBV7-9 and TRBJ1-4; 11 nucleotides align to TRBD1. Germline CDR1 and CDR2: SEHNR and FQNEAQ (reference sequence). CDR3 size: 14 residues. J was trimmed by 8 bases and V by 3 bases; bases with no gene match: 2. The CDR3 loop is CASSFGQGAEKLFF. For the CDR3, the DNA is TGTGCCAGCAGCTTCGGACAGGGGGCAGAAAAACTGTTTTTT.